A single sample is the source of the 22 T cell receptor beta chains below, sequenced in a study of blood T cell repertoires in COVID-19. TCRdb's copy holds only in-frame clones and misses some; the assay was immunoSEQ multiplex PCR. Of 250,000 to 350,000 clones in the sample, more than 80% were seen once. Sequenced input: peripheral blood. The receptors were sampled from a woman between 25 and 40 years old with COVID-19, enrolled during active disease.

This clone came up a few times. This chain joins TRBV29-1 and TRBJ1-1; TRBD1 agrees at 7 bases. Germline CDR1 reads SQVTM; CDR2 reads ANQGSEA. CDR3 size: 12 residues. Trimming at V came to 7 bases and at J to 10 bases, leaving 12 bases not matched to a gene. The CDR3 here is CSGGQRGISAFF. The CDR3 DNA follows: TGCAGCGGGGGACAGCGGGGGATTTCAGCTTTCTTT.

This clone was detected only once. The chain joins TRBV6-5 to TRBJ1-1; no reliable D call. The CDR3 is made up of 15 amino acids. CDR1 MNHEY and CDR2 SVGAGI come from the germline V gene. V was cut by 0 bases and J by 0 bases, with 8 bases left in between. CDR3 bases: TGTGCCAGCAGTTACTCTCAGGCGATGAACACTGAAGCTTTCTTT. Encoded protein: CASSYSQAMNTEAFF.

The chain combines TRBV13 with TRBJ1-1, with D possibly being TRBD1 (6 bases). The CDR3 covers 12 residues. V shed 5 bases and J shed 11 bases, with 15 bases lying between them. Germline assignment: CDR1 PRHDT and CDR2 FYEKMQ (reference sequence). The chain's CDR3 is CASSLNRVRAFF. The CDR3 DNA sequence: TGTGCCAGCAGCCTGAACAGGGTGAGGGCTTTCTTT.

The CDR3 is CASSAPGNTEAFF. CDR3 in DNA: TGTGCCAGCAGCGCACCCGGGAACACTGAAGCTTTCTTT. This rearrangement joins TRBV7-9 to TRBJ1-1; D ambiguous. The CDR3 extends over 13 amino acids. The germline gives CDR1 SEHNR, CDR2 FQNEAQ (reference sequence). V lost 5 bases and J 1 base, leaving 8 bases between the germline ends.

Here the CDR3 reads CASSPISGTAQETQYF. DNA for the CDR3: TGTGCCAGCTCACCGATCTCAGGGACAGCCCAAGAGACCCAGTACTTC. The V and J genes are TRBV18 and TRBJ2-5; 7 bases are a match to TRBD1. Germline V gene sequence: CDR1 KGHSH, CDR2 LQKENI. The CDR3 has 16 amino acids. J lost 1 base, V lost 3 bases, and 8 bases had no gene match.

This chain connects TRBV2 to TRBJ2-7; maybe TRBD1 (5 bases). Germline-derived CDR1 and CDR2 are SNHLY and FYNNEI. The CDR3 spans 15 residues. The germline V and J ends were trimmed by 0 bases and 0 bases, with 9 bases remaining between them. The CDR3 sequence: CASSEAEQASYEQYF. The CDR3 DNA follows: TGTGCCAGCAGTGAAGCCGAACAGGCCTCCTACGAGCAGTACTTC.

This rearrangement joins TRBV21-1 to TRBJ1-5; the listed D gene, TRBD1, was not tested against the DNA. TRBV21-1 is classified as a pseudogene. The CDR3 spans 15 residues. CDR3 protein: CASSNRDVTNQPQHF. Written as DNA, the CDR3 is TGTGCCAGCTCAAACAGGGACGTAACCAATCAGCCCCAGCATTTT.

The rearrangement joins TRBV6-1 to TRBJ2-1, with 7 nucleotides matching TRBD1. Germline CDR1 MNHNS, CDR2 SASEGT. V lost 5 bases and J lost 2; bases outside the gene matches: 6. This CDR3 is 15 amino acids long. The CDR3 sequence is CASSNTGDPYNEQFF. As DNA, the CDR3 is TGTGCCAGCAGTAATACAGGGGACCCCTACAATGAGCAGTTCTTC.

The CDR3 nucleotides are TGTGCCAGCGGGCGGGAGGGCCGAGATACGCAGTATTTT. It codes for CASGREGRDTQYF. V is TRBV5-4 and J is TRBJ2-3; 9 bases match TRBD2. In germline, CDR1 is SGHNT, CDR2 YYREEE (reference sequence). This CDR3 is 13 amino acids long. V gave up 7 bases and J gave up 5 bases; unmatched junction bases: 5.

The rearrangement uses TRBV27 and TRBJ1-5; D is unclear. Trimming cost V 5 bases and J 4 bases, with 6 bases left between them. Germline V gives CDR1 MNHEY, CDR2 SMNVEV (reference sequence). The length of the CDR3 is 12 residues. The CDR3 protein is CASSLRNQPQHF. The CDR3 DNA reads TGTGCCAGCAGTCTCAGGAATCAGCCCCAGCATTTT.

V and J are TRBV2 and TRBJ2-7, with D tentatively TRBD2 (5 bases). Germline lookup yields CDR1 SNHLY and CDR2 FYNNEI. The CDR3 spans 14 residues. V shed 0 bases and J shed 2 bases, with 8 bases lying between them. In nucleotides, the CDR3 is TGTGCCAGCAGTGAAGCGGGAGCCCCCTACGAGCAGTACTTC. It codes for CASSEAGAPYEQYF.

The rearrangement joins TRBV4-1 to TRBJ1-4; perhaps TRBD1 as D (5 bases). The length of the CDR3 is 16 residues. From germline, CDR1 is MGHRA and CDR2 YSYEKL. Trimming stripped 3 bases from V and 6 bases from J, with 17 bases between. CDR3: CASSQLGGGDYEKLFF. The CDR3 bases are TGCGCCAGCAGCCAGTTGGGGGGGGGTGACTATGAAAAACTGTTTTTT.

The gene calls are TRBV30 and TRBJ2-3; TRBD2 might be the D (5 bases). V lost 1 base to trimming and J lost 5 bases, with 10 bases between them. CDR3 length: 13 residues. The V gene's germline CDR1 is GTSNPN and CDR2 SVGIG (reference sequence). CDR3 bases: TGTGCCTGGAGTGACGGACTGAAAGATACGCAGTATTTT. Translation gives CAWSDGLKDTQYF.

V is TRBV19 and J is TRBJ1-5; possibly TRBD1 for D (5 bases). The length of the CDR3 is 17 residues. CDR1 and CDR2 from the germline V gene are LNHDA and SQIVND (reference sequence). Trimming removed 5 bases at V and 1 base at J, with 18 bases between. The CDR3 reads CASSRAGRVMSNQPQHF. The CDR3, as DNA: TGTGCCAGTAGTCGCGCAGGGAGGGTAATGAGCAATCAGCCCCAGCATTTT.

This rearrangement joins TRBV5-4 to TRBJ2-2; maybe TRBD2 (6 bases). The germline V and J ends were trimmed by 4 bases and 4 bases, with 17 bases remaining between them. CDR3 length: 16 amino acids. Germline CDR1 SGHNT, CDR2 YYREEE (reference sequence). For the CDR3, the DNA is TGTGCCAGCAGCCGAGGGGACTTCCAGATCACCGGGGAGCTGTTTTTT. Protein sequence: CASSRGDFQITGELFF.

This clone was observed once. V gene TRBV7-8 combines with J gene TRBJ2-3; 7 bases line up with TRBD2. Germline CDR1 and CDR2: SGHVS and FQNEAQ. CDR3 length: 13 residues. V lost 8 bases, J lost 3 bases, and 5 bases stayed unmatched. The CDR3 sequence: CASAFGGTDTQYF. CDR3 in DNA: TGTGCCAGCGCATTCGGGGGGACAGATACGCAGTATTTT. The variable domain in full, completed from reference TRBV7-8 and TRBJ2-3, reads GAGVSQSPRYKVAKRGQDVALRCDPISGHVSLFWYQQALGQGPEFLTYFQNEAQLDKSGLPSDRFFAERPEGSVSTLKIQRTQQEDSAVYLCASAFGGTDTQYFGPGTRLTVL.

This sequence joins TRBV2 and TRBJ1-2, with D unclear. Germline V lookup: CDR1 SNHLY, CDR2 FYNNEI. V lost 6 bases to trimming and J lost 4 bases, with 12 bases between them. The CDR3 has 13 residues. This CDR3 reads CASRRQRFYGYTF. The CDR3 DNA reads TGTGCCAGCAGAAGACAACGGTTCTATGGCTACACCTTC.

The chain couples TRBV19 to TRBJ2-7; 7 nucleotides agree with TRBD1. Germline values: CDR1 LNHDA, CDR2 SQIVND (reference sequence). This CDR3 is built from 13 residues. J was trimmed by 5 bases and V by 4 bases; bases with no gene match: 5. The CDR3, as DNA: TGTGCCAGTAGTAGAACAGGGGTGGACGAGCAGTACTTC. Translation: CASSRTGVDEQYF. Full variable domain (outside the CDR3, taken from reference TRBV19 and TRBJ2-7): DGGITQSPKYLFRKEGQNVTLSCEQNLNHDAMYWYRQDPGQGLRLIYYSQIVNDFQKGDIAEGYSVSREKKESFPLTVTSAQKNPTAFYLCASSRTGVDEQYFGPGTRLTVT.

This clone was observed a handful of times. The J gene is TRBJ1-2, the V gene TRBV28; TRBD1 is a possible D gene (5 bases). CDR3 length: 13 amino acids. The germline gives CDR1 MDHEN, CDR2 SYDVKM. V was cut by 7 bases and J by 1 base, with 10 bases left in between. CDR3 loop: CASTTTDNYGYTF. The CDR3 DNA sequence: TGTGCCAGCACCACGACAGATAACTATGGCTACACCTTC.

The rearrangement links TRBV2 to TRBJ2-1, with 9 positions matching TRBD2. Germline V gene lookup returns CDR1 SNHLY and CDR2 FYNNEI. This CDR3 is built from 16 residues. J gave up 4 bases and V 0 bases, and 4 bases lay outside the gene matches. CDR3 protein: CASSEARGRGYNEQFF. CDR3 in DNA: TGTGCCAGCAGTGAAGCACGCGGGAGGGGTTACAATGAGCAGTTCTTC.

V gene TRBV11-2 combines with J gene TRBJ2-1; 10 nucleotides align to TRBD2. The CDR3 covers 17 residues. The V segment lost 3 bases and the J segment 3 bases; nucleotides outside the gene matches: 8. In germline, CDR1 is SGHAT, CDR2 FQNNGV. CDR3 DNA sequence: TGTGCCAGCAGCTTGGGATTACTAGCGGGAAACTACAATGAGCAGTTCTTC. Its protein product is CASSLGLLAGNYNEQFF. The full variable domain, with the rest looked up from reference TRBV11-2 and TRBJ2-1, is EAGVAQSPRYKIIEKRQSVAFWCNPISGHATLYWYQQILGQGPKLLIQFQNNGVVDDSQLPKDRFSAERLKGVDSTLKIQPAKLEDSAVYLCASSLGLLAGNYNEQFFGPGTRLTVL.

J is TRBJ1-3 and V is TRBV2, with 11 bases aligning to TRBD1. The CDR3 is 14 amino acids. The ends lost 5 bases at V and 6 bases at J; junction bases unmatched: 3. CDR1 is SNHLY and CDR2 is FYNNEI in the germline V gene. Here the CDR3 reads CASSRDRGTNTIYF. CDR3 bases: TGTGCCAGCAGTCGGGACAGGGGGACAAACACCATATATTTT.